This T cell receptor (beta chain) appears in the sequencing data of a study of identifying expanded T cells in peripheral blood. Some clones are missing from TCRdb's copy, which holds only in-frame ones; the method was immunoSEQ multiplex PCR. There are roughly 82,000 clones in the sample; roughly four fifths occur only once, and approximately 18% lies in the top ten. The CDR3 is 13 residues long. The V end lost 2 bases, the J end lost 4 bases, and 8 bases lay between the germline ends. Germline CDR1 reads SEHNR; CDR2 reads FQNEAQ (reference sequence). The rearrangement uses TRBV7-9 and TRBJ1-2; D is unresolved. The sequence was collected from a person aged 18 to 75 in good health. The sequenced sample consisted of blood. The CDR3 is CASSLNPAYGYTF. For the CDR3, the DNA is TGTGCCAGCAGCTTAAACCCAGCCTATGGCTACACCTTC.